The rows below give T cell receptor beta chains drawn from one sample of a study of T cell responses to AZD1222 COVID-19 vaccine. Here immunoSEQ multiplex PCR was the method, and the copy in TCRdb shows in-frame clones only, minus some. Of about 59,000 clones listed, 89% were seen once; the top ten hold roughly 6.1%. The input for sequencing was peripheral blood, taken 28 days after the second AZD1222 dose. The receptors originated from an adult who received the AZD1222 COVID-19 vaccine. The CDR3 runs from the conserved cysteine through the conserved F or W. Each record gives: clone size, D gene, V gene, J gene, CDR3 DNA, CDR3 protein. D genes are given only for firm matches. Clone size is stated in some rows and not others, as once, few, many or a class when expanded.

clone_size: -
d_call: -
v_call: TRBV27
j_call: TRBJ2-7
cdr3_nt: TGTGCCAGCAGACCCACAAGCCCGACCTACGAGCAGTACTTC
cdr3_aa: CASRPTSPTYEQYF

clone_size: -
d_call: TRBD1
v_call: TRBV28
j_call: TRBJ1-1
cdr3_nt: TGTGCCAGCAGGACCGGACAGGGAGACCGTTGGGCTTTCTTT
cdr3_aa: CASRTGQGDRWAFF

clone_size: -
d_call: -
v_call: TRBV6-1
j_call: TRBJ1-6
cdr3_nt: TGTGCCAGCAGTGAAACGAGAGGAACACCCCTCCACTTT
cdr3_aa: CASSETRGTPLHF

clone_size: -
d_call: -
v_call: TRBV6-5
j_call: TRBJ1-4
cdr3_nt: TGTGCCAGCAGAGAGTTGGGGGGATATGAAAAACTGTTTTTT
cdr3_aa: CASRELGGYEKLFF

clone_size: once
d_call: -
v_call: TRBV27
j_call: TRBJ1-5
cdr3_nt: TGTGCCAGCAGTTTTGGGGTACGGGGAGGTCAGCCCCAGCATTTT
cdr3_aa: CASSFGVRGGQPQHF

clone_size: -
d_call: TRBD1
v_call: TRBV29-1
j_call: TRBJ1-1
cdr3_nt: TGCAGCGTTCCGGGACAGGGGTACACTGAAGCTTTCTTT
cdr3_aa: CSVPGQGYTEAFF

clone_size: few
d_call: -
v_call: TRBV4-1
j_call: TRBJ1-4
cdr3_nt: TGCGCCAGCAGCCCTAATCGAGTGGTAGCTAATGAAAAACTGTTTTTT
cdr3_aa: CASSPNRVVANEKLFF

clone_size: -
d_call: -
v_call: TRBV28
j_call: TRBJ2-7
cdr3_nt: TGTGCCAGCAGTTCTCCCCCCAGGGGAATCGCCGAGCAGTACTTC
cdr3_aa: CASSSPPRGIAEQYF

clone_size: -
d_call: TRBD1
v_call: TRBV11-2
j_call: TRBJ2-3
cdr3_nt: TGTGCCAGCAGCGCCTCCGGGACAGGGTTTACAGATACGCAGTATTTT
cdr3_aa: CASSASGTGFTDTQYF

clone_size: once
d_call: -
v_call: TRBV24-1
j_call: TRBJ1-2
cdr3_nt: TGTGCCACCAGTGGGGAGGGTGGTGGCTACACCTTC
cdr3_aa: CATSGEGGGYTF

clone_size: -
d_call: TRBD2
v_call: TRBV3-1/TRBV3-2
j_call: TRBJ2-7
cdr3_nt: TGTGCCAGCAGCCTCCAGCGGGACTCCTACGAGCAGTACTTC
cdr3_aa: CASSLQRDSYEQYF

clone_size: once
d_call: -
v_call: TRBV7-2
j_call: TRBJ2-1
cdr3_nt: TGTGCCAGCAGCTTAAGCTTGAATGAGCAGTTCTTC
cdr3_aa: CASSLSLNEQFF

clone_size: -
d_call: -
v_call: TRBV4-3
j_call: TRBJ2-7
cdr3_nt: TGCGCCAGCAGCCAACAACAGGCCCAGATGTCGACCTACGAGCAGTACTTC
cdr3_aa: CASSQQQAQMSTYEQYF

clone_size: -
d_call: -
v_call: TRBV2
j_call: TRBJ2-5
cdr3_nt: TGTGCCAGCAGTGAAGCGCTGGGGGGCGGTATCCAGTACTTC
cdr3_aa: CASSEALGGGIQYF

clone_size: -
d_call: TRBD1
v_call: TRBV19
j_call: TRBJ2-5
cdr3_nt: TGTGCCAGTAGTCCGGGACAGGGCTTCATCCAAGAGACCCAGTACTTC
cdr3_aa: CASSPGQGFIQETQYF

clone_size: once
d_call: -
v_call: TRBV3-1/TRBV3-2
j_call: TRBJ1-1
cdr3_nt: TGTGCCAGCAGCCAAGATTTCAGACGTCGGACTGAAGCTTTCTTT
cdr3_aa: CASSQDFRRRTEAFF

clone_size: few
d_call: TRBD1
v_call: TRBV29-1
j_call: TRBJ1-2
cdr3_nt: TGCAGCGCCGAGGGACAGGGGGCTTATGGCTACACCTTC
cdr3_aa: CSAEGQGAYGYTF

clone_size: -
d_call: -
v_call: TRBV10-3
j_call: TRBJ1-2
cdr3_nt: TGTGCCATCAGTGAGTCACCGGGCTATGGCTACACCTTC
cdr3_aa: CAISESPGYGYTF

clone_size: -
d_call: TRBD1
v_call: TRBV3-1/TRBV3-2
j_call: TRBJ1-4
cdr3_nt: TGTGCCAGCAGCGCATCCTACAGGGGCGCGTATGAAAAACTGTTTTTT
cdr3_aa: CASSASYRGAYEKLFF

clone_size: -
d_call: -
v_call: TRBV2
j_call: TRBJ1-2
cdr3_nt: TGTGCCAGCAGTCCTCCGGGACCGTTGGGAGGAGATGGCTACACCTTC
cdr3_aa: CASSPPGPLGGDGYTF

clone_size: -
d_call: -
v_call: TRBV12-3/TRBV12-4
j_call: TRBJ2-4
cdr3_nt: TGTGCCAGCACCACGACCAAAAACATTCAGTACTTC
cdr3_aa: CASTTTKNIQYF

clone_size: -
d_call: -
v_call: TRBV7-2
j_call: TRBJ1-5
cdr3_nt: TGTGCCAGCAGGATGGGGGGTAGCAATCAGCCCCAGCATTTT
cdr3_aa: CASRMGGSNQPQHF

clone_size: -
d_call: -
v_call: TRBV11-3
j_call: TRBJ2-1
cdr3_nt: TGTGCCAGCAGCCCCAGTGGGATCTACAATGAGCAGTTCTTC
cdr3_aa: CASSPSGIYNEQFF

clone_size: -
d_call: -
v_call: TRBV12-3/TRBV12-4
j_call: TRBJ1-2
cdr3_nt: TGTGCCAGCACCCGGCGGGGGAATGGCTACACCTTC
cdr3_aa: CASTRRGNGYTF

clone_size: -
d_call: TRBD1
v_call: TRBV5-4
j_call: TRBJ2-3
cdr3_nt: TGTGCCAGCAGCCCGAAGGACAGGGGAGATACGCAGTATTTT
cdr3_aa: CASSPKDRGDTQYF

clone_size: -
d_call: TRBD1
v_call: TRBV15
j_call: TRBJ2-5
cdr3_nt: TGTGCCACCAGCAGACTCCGGGACAGGGGGATTGGAGAGACCCAGTACTTC
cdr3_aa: CATSRLRDRGIGETQYF

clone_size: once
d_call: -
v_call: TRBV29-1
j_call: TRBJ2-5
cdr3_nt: TGCAGCGTCCAGGGTGGGGTGCTTCGAGAGACCCAGTACTTC
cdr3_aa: CSVQGGVLRETQYF

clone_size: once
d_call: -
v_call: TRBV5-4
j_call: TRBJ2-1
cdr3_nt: TGTGCCAGCATAAACCGGACTCGACCCTACAATGAGCAGTTCTTC
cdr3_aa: CASINRTRPYNEQFF

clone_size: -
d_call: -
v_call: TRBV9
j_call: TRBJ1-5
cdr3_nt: TGTGCCAGCAGCGGGGGGAGGGAAGGACAGCCCCAGCATTTT
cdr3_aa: CASSGGREGQPQHF

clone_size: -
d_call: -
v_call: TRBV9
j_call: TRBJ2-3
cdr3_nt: TGTGCCAGCAGCGTATTGGCCTGGGGAGCTTCTAACACAGATACGCAGTATTTT
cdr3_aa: CASSVLAWGASNTDTQYF

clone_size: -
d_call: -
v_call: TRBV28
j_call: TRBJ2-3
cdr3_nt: TGTGCCAGCAGTTTGACAACTAGCACAGATACGCAGTATTTT
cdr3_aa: CASSLTTSTDTQYF

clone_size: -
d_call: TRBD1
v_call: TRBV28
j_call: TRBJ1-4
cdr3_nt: TGTGCCAGCAGACCAGGGGGTGAAAAACTGTTTTTT
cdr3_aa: CASRPGGEKLFF

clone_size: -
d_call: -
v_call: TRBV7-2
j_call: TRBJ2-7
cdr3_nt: TGTGCCAGCAGCTTATGGGGACCCGCTAGTAGACAGGACTTCTACGAGCAGTACTTC
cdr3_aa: CASSLWGPASRQDFYEQYF

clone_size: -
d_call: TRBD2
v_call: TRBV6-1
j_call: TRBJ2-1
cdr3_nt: TGTGCCAGCAGTGAAGTAACTAGCGGGGTGTACAATGAGCAGTTCTTC
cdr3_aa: CASSEVTSGVYNEQFF

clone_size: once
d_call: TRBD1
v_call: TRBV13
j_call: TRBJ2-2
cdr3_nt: TGTGCCAGCAGCTATGGACAGGGTAACACCGGGGAGCTGTTTTTT
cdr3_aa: CASSYGQGNTGELFF

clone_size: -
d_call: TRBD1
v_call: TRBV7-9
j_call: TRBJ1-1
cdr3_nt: TGTGCCAGCCCCCGACAGGGGGCTATGGGGAACACTGAAGCTTTCTTT
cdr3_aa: CASPRQGAMGNTEAFF

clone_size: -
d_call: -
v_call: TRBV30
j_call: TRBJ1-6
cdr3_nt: TGTGCCTGGAGTGTATGGGAGTTCAATTCACCCCTCCACTTT
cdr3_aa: CAWSVWEFNSPLHF